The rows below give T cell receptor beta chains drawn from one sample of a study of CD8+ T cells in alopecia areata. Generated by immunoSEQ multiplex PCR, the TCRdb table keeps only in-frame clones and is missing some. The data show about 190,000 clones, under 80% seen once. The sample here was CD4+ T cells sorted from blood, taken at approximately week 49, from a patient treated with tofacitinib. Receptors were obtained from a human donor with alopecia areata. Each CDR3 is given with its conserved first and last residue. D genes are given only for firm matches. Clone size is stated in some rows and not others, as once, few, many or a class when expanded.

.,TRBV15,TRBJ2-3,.,CATAGGADTQYF,TGTGCCACCGCAGGTGGCGCAGATACGCAGTATTTT
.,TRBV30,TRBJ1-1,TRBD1,CAWTWTGGTEAFF,TGTGCCTGGACTTGGACAGGCGGTACTGAAGCTTTCTTT
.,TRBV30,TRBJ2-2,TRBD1,CAWSKKQGANTGELFF,TGTGCCTGGAGCAAGAAACAGGGGGCGAACACCGGGGAGCTGTTTTTT
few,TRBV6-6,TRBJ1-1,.,CASMKGNTEAFF,TGTGCCAGCATGAAGGGGAACACTGAAGCTTTCTTT
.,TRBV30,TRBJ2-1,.,CACTDSSSYNEQFF,TGTGCCTGTACGGACAGTAGCTCCTACAATGAGCAGTTCTTC
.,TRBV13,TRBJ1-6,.,CASSLQGYNSPLHF,TGTGCCAGCAGCTTACAAGGGTATAATTCACCCCTCCACTTT
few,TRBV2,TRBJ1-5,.,CASRAAWGNQPQHF,TGTGCCAGCAGGGCGGCCTGGGGCAATCAGCCCCAGCATTTT
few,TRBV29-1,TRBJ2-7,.,CSVEETVTYEQYF,TGCAGCGTTGAAGAAACGGTCACCTACGAGCAGTACTTC
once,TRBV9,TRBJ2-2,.,CASSVGQANTGELFF,TGTGCCAGCAGCGTAGGGCAGGCGAACACCGGGGAGCTGTTTTTT
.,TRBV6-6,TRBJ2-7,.,CASSPGYVNEQYF,TGTGCCAGCAGCCCCGGGTATGTGAACGAGCAGTACTTC
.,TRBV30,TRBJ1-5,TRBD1,CAWKDRGPSSNQPQHF,TGTGCCTGGAAGGACAGGGGCCCTTCTAGCAATCAGCCCCAGCATTTT
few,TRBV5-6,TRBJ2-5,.,CASSLKGEATQYF,TGTGCCAGCAGCTTGAAGGGGGAGGCGACCCAGTACTTC
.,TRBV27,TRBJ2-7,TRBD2,CASSRTSGGPTTWEQYF,TGTGCCAGCAGCCGGACTAGCGGGGGCCCTACTACCTGGGAGCAGTACTTC
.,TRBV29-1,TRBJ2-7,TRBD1,CSVDWGQGNEQYF,TGCAGCGTTGATTGGGGACAGGGGAACGAGCAGTACTTC
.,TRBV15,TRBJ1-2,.,CATSREWAAPTMGGYTF,TGTGCCACCAGCAGAGAGTGGGCAGCTCCAACGATGGGGGGCTACACCTTC
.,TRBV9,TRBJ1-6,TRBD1,CASSAMGQERNSPLHF,TGTGCCAGCAGCGCGATGGGACAGGAGCGGAATTCACCCCTCCACTTT
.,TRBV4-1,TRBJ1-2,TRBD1,CASSQAPGQGATNNYGYTF,TGCGCCAGCAGCCAAGCTCCGGGACAGGGGGCCACGAATAACTATGGCTACACCTTC